This T cell receptor beta chain emerged from a study of graft-versus-host responses after intestinal transplantation. Across the study: Each transplant was multivisceral, liver-intestinal, or isolated intestinal. The study, taken as a whole, reports: Detected in recipient marrow were GvH clones, some of which were first observed in ileum or blood.

The table came from immunoSEQ multiplex PCR; TCRdb's copy has only in-frame clones and leaves some out. The repertoire holds roughly 38,000 clones, with over 85% as singletons. The CDR3 extends over 12 amino acids. Germline V gene data show CDR1 as ENHRY and CDR2 as SYGVKD. The ends were cut back, 3 bases at V and 2 bases at J, with 5 bases in the middle. On this clone: No antigen is known for it.

The material was PBMCs, obtained 16 days after intestinal transplant. V and J are TRBV10-3 and TRBJ2-7, with D perhaps TRBD2 (5 bases). The receptor comes from a human patient who received an intestinal transplant, so some T cells may come from the graft donor. The CDR3 reads CAISELAYEQYF. DNA of the CDR3: TGTGCCATCAGTGAACTAGCCTACGAGCAGTACTTC.